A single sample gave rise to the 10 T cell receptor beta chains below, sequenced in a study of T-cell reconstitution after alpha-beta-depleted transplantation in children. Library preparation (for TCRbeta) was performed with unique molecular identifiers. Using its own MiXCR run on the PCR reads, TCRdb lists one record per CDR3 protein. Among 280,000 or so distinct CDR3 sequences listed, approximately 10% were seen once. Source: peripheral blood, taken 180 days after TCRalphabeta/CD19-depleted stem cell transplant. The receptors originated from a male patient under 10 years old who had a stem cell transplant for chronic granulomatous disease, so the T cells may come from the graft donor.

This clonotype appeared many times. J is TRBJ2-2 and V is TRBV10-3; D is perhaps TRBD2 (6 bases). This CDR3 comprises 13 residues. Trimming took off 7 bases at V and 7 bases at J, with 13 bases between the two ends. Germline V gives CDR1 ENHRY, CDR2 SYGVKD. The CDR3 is CAINAGSFGELFF. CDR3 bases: TGTGCCATCAATGCGGGGTCGTTCGGGGAGCTGTTTTTT.

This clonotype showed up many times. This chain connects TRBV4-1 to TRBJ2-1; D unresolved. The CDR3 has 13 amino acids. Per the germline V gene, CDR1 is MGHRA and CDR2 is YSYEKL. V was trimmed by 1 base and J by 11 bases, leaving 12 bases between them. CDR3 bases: TGCGCCAGCAGCCAAGGGCAGCTGCCCCAGCAGTTCTTC. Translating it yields CASSQGQLPQQFF.

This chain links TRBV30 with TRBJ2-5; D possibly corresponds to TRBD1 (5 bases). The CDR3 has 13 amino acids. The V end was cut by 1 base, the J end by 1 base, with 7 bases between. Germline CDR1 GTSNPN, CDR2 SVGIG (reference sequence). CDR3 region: CAWSGQFQETQYF. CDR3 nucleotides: TGTGCCTGGAGTGGACAGTTCCAAGAGACCCAGTACTTC.

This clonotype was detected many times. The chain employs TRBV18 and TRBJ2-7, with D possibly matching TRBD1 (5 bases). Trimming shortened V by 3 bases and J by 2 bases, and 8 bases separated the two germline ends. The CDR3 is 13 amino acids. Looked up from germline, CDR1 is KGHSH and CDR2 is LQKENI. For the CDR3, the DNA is TGTGCCAGCTCACCCCAGGGAACCTACGAGCAGTACTTC. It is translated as CASSPQGTYEQYF.

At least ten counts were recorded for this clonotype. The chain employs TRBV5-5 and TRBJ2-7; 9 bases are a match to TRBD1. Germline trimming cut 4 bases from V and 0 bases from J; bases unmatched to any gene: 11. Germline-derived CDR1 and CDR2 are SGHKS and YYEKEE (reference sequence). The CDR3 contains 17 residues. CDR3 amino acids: CASSRAGVTGGSYEQYF. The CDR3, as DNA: TGTGCCAGCAGCCGGGCGGGTGTGACAGGGGGCTCCTACGAGCAGTACTTC.

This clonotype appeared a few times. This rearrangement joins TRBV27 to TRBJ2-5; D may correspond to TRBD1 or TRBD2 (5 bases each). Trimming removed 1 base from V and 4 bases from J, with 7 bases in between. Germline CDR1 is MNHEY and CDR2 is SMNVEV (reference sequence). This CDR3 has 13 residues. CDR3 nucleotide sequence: TGTGCCAGCAGTTTATGGGACCGAGAGACCCAGTACTTC. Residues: CASSLWDRETQYF.

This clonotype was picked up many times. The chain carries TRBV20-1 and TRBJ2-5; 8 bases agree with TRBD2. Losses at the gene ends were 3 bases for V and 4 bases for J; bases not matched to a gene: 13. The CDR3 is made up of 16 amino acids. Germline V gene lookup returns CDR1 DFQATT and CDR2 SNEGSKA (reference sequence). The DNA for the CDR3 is TGCAGTGCTAGGACCCTTAGCGGGGAGGGGGGAGAGACCCAGTACTTC. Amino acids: CSARTLSGEGGETQYF.

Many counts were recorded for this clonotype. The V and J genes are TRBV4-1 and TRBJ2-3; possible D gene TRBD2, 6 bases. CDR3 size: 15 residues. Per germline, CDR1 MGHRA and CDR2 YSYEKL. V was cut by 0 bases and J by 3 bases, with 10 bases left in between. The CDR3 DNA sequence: TGCGCCAGCAGCCAAGATCGGAGGGCTACAGATACGCAGTATTTT. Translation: CASSQDRRATDTQYF.

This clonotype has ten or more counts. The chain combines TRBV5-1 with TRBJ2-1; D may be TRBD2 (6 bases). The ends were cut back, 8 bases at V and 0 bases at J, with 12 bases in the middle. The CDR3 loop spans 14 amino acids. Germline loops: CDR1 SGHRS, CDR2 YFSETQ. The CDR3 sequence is CASRPGSSYNEQFF. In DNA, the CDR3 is TGCGCCAGTCGGCCCGGGAGCTCCTACAATGAGCAGTTCTTC. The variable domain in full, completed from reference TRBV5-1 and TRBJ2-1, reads KAGVTQTPRYLIKTRGQQVTLSCSPISGHRSVSWYQQTPGQGLQFLFEYFSETQRNKGNFPGRFSGRQFSNSRSEMNVSTLELGDSALYLCASRPGSSYNEQFFGPGTRLTVL.

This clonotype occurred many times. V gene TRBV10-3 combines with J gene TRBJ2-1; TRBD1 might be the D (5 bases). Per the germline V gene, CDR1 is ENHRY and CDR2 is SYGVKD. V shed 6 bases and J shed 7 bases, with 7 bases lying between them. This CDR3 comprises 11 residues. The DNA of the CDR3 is TGTGCCATCAGCAGGGTGAATGAGCAGTTCTTC. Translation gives CAISRVNEQFF.